This T cell receptor (beta chain) originates from a study of T cell changes during pregnancy in multiple sclerosis. CDR3 length: 14 residues. Germline CDR1 and CDR2: LNHNV and YYDKDF (reference sequence). V was shortened by 3 bases and J by 3 bases, with 12 bases between the two germline ends. Generated by immunoSEQ multiplex PCR, the TCRdb table keeps only in-frame clones and is missing some. Here the sample spans about 31,000 clones, roughly 87% being singletons. The rearrangement links TRBV15 to TRBJ2-7; TRBD1 is a possible D gene (5 bases). This material consisted of CD8+ T cells from peripheral blood mononuclear cells, taken in the first trimester of pregnancy. This TCR was recovered from a female donor with multiple sclerosis, enrolled in a pregnancy study. The chain's CDR3 is CATSRDNSYYEQYF. CDR3 in DNA: TGTGCCACCAGCAGGGACAACTCCTACTACGAGCAGTACTTC.